This entry describes one T cell receptor beta chain. What it binds is not known. This record comes from a study of cytomegalovirus exposure and HLA in healthy donors. Looking at the study overall: Genetic ancestry analysis placed approximately 79% of the approximately 400 donors that were genotyped in the Caucasian-associated cluster.

The CDR3 loop spans 15 amino acids. V shed 0 bases, J shed 2 bases, and the junction held 4 bases outside the gene matches. Germline V lookup: CDR1 SGDLS, CDR2 YYNGEE. Regarding the study as a whole: Reports indicated that the classifier achieved high specificity and sensitivity in diagnosing cytomegalovirus status. A later analysis linked a missense DCLRE1C variant to TCR beta V- and J-gene trimming. When a later analysis compared HLA-associated TCR beta chains with equally common others, the HLA-associated chains turned out to be more clonally expanded and to have lower generation probabilities.

PCR involved 60 Vbeta and 13 Jbeta primers. TCRdb keeps only in-frame clones here, not all; method: immunoSEQ multiplex PCR. The data show about 160,000 clones, with around 76% seen just once and around 7% held by the top ten. The chain joins TRBV9 to TRBJ2-5, with 7 positions matching TRBD2. The source of this sequence is a man aged 35 to 55 in good health and CMV-seropositive. The sample consisted of PBMCs. The CDR3 nucleotides are TGTGCCAGCAGCGTAGCGTGGGGGGGGCAAGAGACCCAGTACTTC. This gives the protein CASSVAWGGQETQYF.